The 3 T cell receptor beta chains given below trace back to one sample, sequenced in a study of PD-1 blockade in classical Hodgkin lymphoma. Every patient was affected by relapse after autologous stem cell transplantation, while exposure to brentuximab vedotin was not uniform. Data came from immunoSEQ multiplex PCR; TCRdb stores just in-frame clones and leaves some out. The sample consists of about 75,000 clones, 85% to 95% of them appearing once. The sequenced sample was peripheral blood mononuclear cells (PBMCs), obtained at baseline. Source of these receptors: a human donor with classical Hodgkin lymphoma.

For this clone: Other DNA sequences in this specimen translate into the identical CDR3. V gene TRBV9 combines with J gene TRBJ1-1; a weak D match, TRBD1 (5 bases). The V gene's germline CDR1 is SGDLS and CDR2 YYNGEE. Deletions cut 0 bases from V and 5 bases from J, with 8 bases between. The CDR3 covers 13 residues. The CDR3 nucleotides read TGTGCCAGCAGCGTAGGGGGGAGTACTGAAGCTTTCTTT. Protein: CASSVGGSTEAFF. Full variable domain (rest looked up from reference TRBV9 and TRBJ1-1): DSGVTQTPKHLITATGQRVTLRCSPRSGDLSVYWYQQSLDQGLQFLIQYYNGEERAKGNILERFSAQQFPDLHSELNLSSLELGDSALYFCASSVGGSTEAFFGQGTRLTVV.

This CDR3 reads CARVRRPEQFF. The DNA for the CDR3 is TGCGCCAGGGTTCGTAGGCCTGAGCAGTTCTTC. The chain uses TRBV10-1 and TRBJ2-1; no firm D call. Germline assignment: CDR1 WNHNN and CDR2 SYGVQD (reference sequence). V shed 9 bases and J shed 9 bases, with 12 bases lying between them. The CDR3 is 11 amino acids.

V is TRBV9 and J is TRBJ2-1, with TRBD2 matching over 7 bases. The germline CDR1 and CDR2 sequences are SGDLS and YYNGEE. CDR3 size: 15 residues. V lost 0 bases to trimming and J lost 7 bases; unmatched junction nucleotides: 7. This chain's CDR3 is CASSVDAGVWNEQFF. The CDR3 DNA follows: TGTGCCAGCAGCGTAGATGCGGGAGTATGGAATGAGCAGTTCTTC.